This TCR beta chain came from a study of PD-1 blockade in classical Hodgkin lymphoma. As to time point: newly diagnosed, previously untreated cHL patient sample. Magnetic negative selection of thawed PBMCs was the method by which CD4+ T cells were purified. The study's findings and limits: Why repertoires differed is undefined; disease activity or prior therapy possibly contributed.

V lost 0 bases, J lost 5 bases, and 7 bases lay in between. This CDR3 contains 13 residues. Germline assignment: CDR1 MNHNY and CDR2 SVGAGI (reference sequence). Generated by immunoSEQ multiplex PCR, the TCRdb table keeps only in-frame clones and is missing some. The table has 20,000 to 25,000 clones, 89% seen once. As regards this clone: Its specificity is not known.

The sequencing input was CD4+ T cells from blood. The TCR comes from a human donor with classical Hodgkin lymphoma. The chain has TRBV6-6 and TRBJ2-5; D might be TRBD1 (6 bases). The CDR3 protein is CASSYSRGETQYF. The CDR3 DNA sequence: TGTGCCAGCAGTTACTCGAGGGGGGAGACCCAGTACTTC.